This T cell receptor beta chain emerged from a study of cytomegalovirus exposure and HLA in healthy donors. Overall study findings and caveats: Further analysis, carried out later, found HLA-associated TCR beta chains more clonally expanded than equally common other chains. Reports state that TCR beta sequences accurately predicted most subjects' HLA-A and HLA-B alleles.

Looked up from germline, CDR1 is LNHDA and CDR2 is SQIVND (reference sequence). This CDR3 is built from 13 residues. The ends lost 6 bases at V and 4 bases at J; junction bases unmatched: 6. Worth noting for this clone: The antigen remains undetermined.

The study ran its PCR with 60 Vbeta and 13 Jbeta primers. Profiling relied on immunoSEQ multiplex PCR, and the TCRdb table lists in-frame clones only, not all of them. The sample yields some 120,000 clones, 75% to 80% seen once. Sequenced input: PBMCs. The chain employs TRBV19 and TRBJ2-7; the match to TRBD2 covers 7 bases. The sequence was obtained from a middle-aged woman in good health and CMV-seronegative. The DNA for the CDR3 is TGTGCCAGTAGCGAGCGGGGCCCTTACGAGCAGTACTTC. Its protein is CASSERGPYEQYF.